The 29 T cell receptor beta chains presented below share a single source sample, sequenced in a study of shared clonotypes between healthy human individuals (dated by TCRdb to the early 2020s). CD8 naive samples were obtained by positive selection for CCR7 among CD45RO-negative cells, yielding a CD45RA+CCR7+ population from which TemRA cells were excluded. Library method: the immunoSEQ multiplex PCR assay. Sourced from immuneACCESS, this table was stored by TCRdb with only in-frame sequences that have V and J called. A share of the clones is absent; for the studies checked, an unresolved V gene accounts for under half, and the remainder has no known explanation. For this sample there are around 2,000,000 clones; about 95% appear just once. The ten largest clones take up 1.2% of the sample. The sequenced sample consisted of naive CD8+ T cells sorted from blood. Taken with the paper, the label for cell subset or site translates to: CD45RA+CCR7+. The receptors originated from a man between 18 and 35 years old in good health.

With regard to this clone: Other DNA sequences in this sample translate to the same CDR3. The chain recombines TRBV10-1 with TRBJ2-1; TRBD2 is a possible D gene (6 bases). V was trimmed by 6 bases and J by 7 bases, leaving 7 bases between them. In germline, CDR1 is WNHNN, CDR2 SYGVQD (reference sequence). The CDR3 runs 11 residues. The DNA for the CDR3 is TGCGCCAGCAGCGGGGGAAATGAGCAGTTCTTC. It is translated as CASSGGNEQFF.

This rearrangement joins TRBV15 to TRBJ2-1, with TRBD2 matching 8 bases. Losses at the gene ends were 4 bases for V and 6 bases for J; bases not matched to a gene: 11. CDR1 is LNHNV and CDR2 is YYDKDF in the germline V gene (reference sequence). This CDR3 is 16 amino acids long. CDR3 bases: TGTGCCACCAGCATCCCTTGGGGACTAGGGGGCAATGAGCAGTTCTTC. Protein: CATSIPWGLGGNEQFF.

CDR3 DNA sequence: TGTGCCAGCAGGGGGACAGGAGGGCACTACGAGCAGTACTTC. It codes for CASRGTGGHYEQYF. V is TRBV6-1 and J is TRBJ2-7; 8 bases agree with TRBD1. V gave up 6 bases and J gave up 3 bases; unmatched junction bases: 7. CDR3 size: 14 residues. Germline V gene lookup returns CDR1 MNHNS and CDR2 SASEGT.

The J gene is TRBJ1-2, the V gene TRBV6-5; TRBD1 matches 10 bases. The CDR3 is made up of 15 amino acids. The germline CDR1 and CDR2 sequences are MNHEY and SVGAGI. V trimming: 5 bases; J trimming: 7 bases; junction bases outside the gene matches: 10. The CDR3 loop reads CASSQGRDRGFGYTF. The CDR3 region has the DNA TGTGCCAGCAGTCAAGGCCGGGACAGGGGATTTGGCTACACCTTC.

The V and J genes are TRBV6-5 and TRBJ2-4; tentative D call: TRBD1 (6 bases). The V gene lost 8 bases and the J gene lost 1 base, with 12 bases spanning the gap. The CDR3 totals 14 residues. Germline V gives CDR1 MNHEY, CDR2 SVGAGI. The CDR3 reads CASRQQGAKNIQYF. CDR3 sequence (DNA): TGTGCCAGCCGCCAACAGGGCGCCAAAAACATTCAGTACTTC.

V and J are TRBV11-2 and TRBJ2-4; 7 bases match TRBD1. This CDR3 contains 15 residues. V lost 3 bases and J lost 2; bases outside the gene matches: 4. Germline V gene data show CDR1 as SGHAT and CDR2 as FQNNGV. Written as DNA, the CDR3 is TGTGCCAGCAGCTTGAAGGGGGCACCCAAAAACATTCAGTACTTC. Encoded protein: CASSLKGAPKNIQYF.

The chain recombines TRBV11-2 with TRBJ2-7; 8 bases line up with TRBD1. Trimming took 5 bases from V and 3 from J; bases not matched to a gene: 9. CDR1 is SGHAT, CDR2 FQNNGV, per germline. This CDR3 spans 15 amino acids. CDR3 in DNA: TGTGCCAGCAGCCAAGCCGGGACAGGAGTCTACGAGCAGTACTTC. Encoded protein: CASSQAGTGVYEQYF. Looking up the rest from reference TRBV11-2 and TRBJ2-7 gives the full variable domain: EAGVAQSPRYKIIEKRQSVAFWCNPISGHATLYWYQQILGQGPKLLIQFQNNGVVDDSQLPKDRFSAERLKGVDSTLKIQPAKLEDSAVYLCASSQAGTGVYEQYFGPGTRLTVT.

This clone was seen just once. The chain employs TRBV2 and TRBJ2-3; D gene ambiguous. V shed 0 bases and J shed 4 bases, with 8 bases lying between them. Germline V CDR1 and CDR2: SNHLY, FYNNEI. This CDR3 is built from 14 residues. The DNA of the CDR3 is TGTGCCAGCAGTGAAGCTATGGTGGCAGATACGCAGTATTTT. Its protein product is CASSEAMVADTQYF.

As regards this clone: Within the sample, other DNA sequences also encode this same CDR3. V is TRBV9 and J is TRBJ2-7; TRBD2 aligns across 11 bases. From germline, CDR1 is SGDLS and CDR2 YYNGEE. Unmatched junction bases numbered 4, after V lost 4 bases and J lost 4 bases. This CDR3 region has 14 residues. In nucleotides, the CDR3 is TGTGCCAGCAGCCCCGGACTAGCGGGTTACGAGCAGTACTTC. Protein sequence: CASSPGLAGYEQYF.

The chain has TRBV6-1 and TRBJ2-1; the D is unclear. This CDR3 comprises 13 residues. The germline V gene encodes CDR1 MNHNS and CDR2 SASEGT. Trimming left V 3 bases short and J 2 bases short, with 5 bases between. This CDR3 reads CASSDLTYNEQFF. The CDR3 nucleotides read TGTGCCAGCAGTGACTTAACCTACAATGAGCAGTTCTTC.

The chain has TRBV12-5 and TRBJ2-7; TRBD1 matches 7 bases. With 3 bases clipped from V and 3 bases from J, the junction kept 2 bases outside the gene matches. The CDR3 consists of 13 residues. Germline loops: CDR1 LGHNT, CDR2 FRNRAP. The CDR3 bases are TGTGCTAGTGGTTTCGACAGGGACTACGAGCAGTACTTC. The encoded protein is CASGFDRDYEQYF.

This chain uses TRBV7-6 with TRBJ2-7; a weak D match, TRBD2 (5 bases). The CDR3 loop spans 15 amino acids. CDR1 SGHVS and CDR2 FNYEAQ come from the germline V gene. Trimming cost V 4 bases and J 5 bases, with 18 bases left between them. The CDR3 DNA reads as TGTGCCAGCAGCTACAACGCCGAATCGGGGAACGAGCAGTACTTC. This gives the protein CASSYNAESGNEQYF. Combining the CDR3 with reference TRBV7-6 and TRBJ2-7 gives the whole variable domain GAGVSQSPRYKVTKRGQDVALRCDPISGHVSLYWYRQALGQGPEFLTYFNYEAQQDKSGLPNDRFSAERPEGSISTLTIQRTEQRDSAMYRCASSYNAESGNEQYFGPGTRLTVT.

CDR3 residues: CASSGLGQGFGGYTF. For the CDR3, the DNA is TGTGCCAGCAGTGGCCTGGGACAGGGTTTCGGCGGCTACACCTTC. The chain combines TRBV6-1 with TRBJ1-2, with 9 bases aligning to TRBD1. Germline-derived CDR1 and CDR2 are MNHNS and SASEGT. Trimming at V came to 4 bases and at J to 8 bases, leaving 11 bases not matched to a gene. CDR3 size: 15 residues.

The chain joins TRBV30 to TRBJ1-1, with D unresolved. Per germline, CDR1 GTSNPN and CDR2 SVGIG (reference sequence). The CDR3 covers 15 residues. With 0 bases removed from V and 1 base from J, the gap between germline ends came to 12 bases. DNA of the CDR3: TGTGCCTGGAGTGTAGAAAGGTTGGGGAACACTGAAGCTTTCTTT. Amino acid sequence: CAWSVERLGNTEAFF.

For the CDR3, the DNA is TGTGCCAGCTCACCGTATCAGGGGAGAACCTACGAGCAGTACTTC. Protein sequence: CASSPYQGRTYEQYF. V usage is TRBV18 and J usage is TRBJ2-7; a weak D match, TRBD1 (6 bases). The germline gives CDR1 KGHSH, CDR2 LQKENI. V lost 3 bases, J lost 2 bases, and 14 bases lay in between. The CDR3 contains 15 residues.

The chain combines TRBV19 with TRBJ2-7; TRBD2 matches at 10 bases. There are 15 residues in the CDR3. Trimming removed 4 bases from V and 1 base from J; junction bases left unmatched: 4. Germline V gene data show CDR1 as LNHDA and CDR2 as SQIVND (reference sequence). The CDR3 nucleotides are TGTGCCAGTAGTACGGATAGCGGGGGGTCCTACGAGCAGTACTTC. Protein: CASSTDSGGSYEQYF.

In the case of this clone: This same CDR3 is encoded by further DNA sequences in the sample. The chain's CDR3 is CASSVGLAGYEQYF. The CDR3 DNA reads as TGTGCCAGCAGCGTAGGGCTAGCGGGTTACGAGCAGTACTTC. The chain recombines TRBV9 with TRBJ2-7; 8 bases align to TRBD2. Per the germline V gene, CDR1 is SGDLS and CDR2 is YYNGEE. This CDR3 region has 14 residues. With 0 bases clipped from V and 4 bases from J, the junction kept 3 bases outside the gene matches.

The V and J genes are TRBV2 and TRBJ2-7; D is perhaps TRBD1 or TRBD2 (5 bases each). CDR1 is SNHLY and CDR2 is FYNNEI in the germline V gene. Deletions cut 7 bases from V and 6 bases from J, with 16 bases between. This CDR3 comprises 13 residues. CDR3 sequence (DNA): TGTGCCAGCAATTGGGGGACGTCGCTCGAGCAGTACTTC. It is translated as CASNWGTSLEQYF.

The chain carries TRBV9 and TRBJ2-3; 8 bases map to TRBD2. CDR3 length: 15 amino acids. V was pared by 0 bases and J by 4 bases, with 4 bases of the junction left unmatched. CDR1 is SGDLS, CDR2 YYNGEE, per germline. CDR3 DNA sequence: TGTGCCAGCAGCGTAGGAGCGGGAGTCTCAGATACGCAGTATTTT. Amino acid sequence: CASSVGAGVSDTQYF.

As for this clone: Other DNA sequences within the sample encode an identical CDR3. V usage is TRBV6-6 and J usage is TRBJ2-7, with a possible D match to TRBD2 (5 bases). The CDR3 length is 12 residues. V was clipped by 3 bases and J by 5 bases, with 8 bases between them. Per germline, CDR1 MNHNY and CDR2 SVGAGI (reference sequence). The CDR3 DNA reads TGTGCCAGCAGTTATGGGAGTCACGAGCAGTACTTC. This sequence encodes CASSYGSHEQYF.

V and J are TRBV11-2 and TRBJ2-1, with 9 nucleotides matching TRBD1. From germline, CDR1 is SGHAT and CDR2 FQNNGV. Losses at the gene ends were 5 bases for V and 6 bases for J; bases not matched to a gene: 14. The CDR3 runs to 17 residues. The CDR3 loop is CASSDNSGTGTVNEQFF. The CDR3 nucleotides are TGTGCCAGCAGCGACAACTCCGGGACAGGGACCGTCAATGAGCAGTTCTTC.

CDR3 residues: CASSFSGTSTDTQYF. The DNA for the CDR3 is TGTGCCAGCAGCTTTTCCGGGACTAGCACAGATACGCAGTATTTT. J is TRBJ2-3 and V is TRBV12-1; no DNA check was done on the table's D call, TRBD2. TRBV12-1 is labeled a pseudogene. The CDR3 totals 15 residues.

Notes on this clone: Other DNA sequences of this sample code for an identical CDR3. V and J are TRBV13 and TRBJ2-7, with D unresolved. The germline CDR1 and CDR2 sequences are PRHDT and FYEKMQ (reference sequence). This CDR3 has 12 residues. The V end was cut by 3 bases, the J end by 0 bases, with 3 bases between. The CDR3 DNA reads TGTGCCAGCAGCTTTAACTCCTACGAGCAGTACTTC. It is translated as CASSFNSYEQYF.

The chain joins TRBV29-1 to TRBJ1-1; 7 positions agree with TRBD1. The CDR3 spans 13 residues. V lost 1 base, J lost 6 bases, and 5 bases stayed unmatched. Per the germline V gene, CDR1 is SQVTM and CDR2 is ANQGSEA. CDR3 loop: CSVEGQGVSEAFF. The CDR3 DNA reads TGCAGCGTTGAAGGGCAGGGGGTTTCTGAAGCTTTCTTT.

The genes are TRBV13 and TRBJ2-7; tentative D call: TRBD2 (6 bases). V was shortened by 5 bases and J by 8 bases, with 16 bases between the two germline ends. Germline V gene sequence: CDR1 PRHDT, CDR2 FYEKMQ (reference sequence). The CDR3 is 13 residues long. The CDR3 region has the DNA TGTGCCAGCAGCGCAACAAGGGGACTCAAGCAGTACTTC. Translation: CASSATRGLKQYF.

V usage is TRBV19 and J usage is TRBJ2-7, with 9 bases aligning to TRBD1. The CDR3 contains 14 residues. Germline CDR1 LNHDA, CDR2 SQIVND (reference sequence). V gave up 7 bases and J gave up 2 bases; unmatched junction bases: 6. The CDR3 here is CASTERQGAYEQYF. The CDR3 nucleotides read TGTGCCAGTACCGAAAGACAGGGGGCCTACGAGCAGTACTTC.

The gene calls are TRBV11-2 and TRBJ2-1; unclear D gene. The CDR3 is 13 amino acids. Trimming shortened V by 0 bases and J by 7 bases, and 7 bases separated the two germline ends. The germline gives CDR1 SGHAT, CDR2 FQNNGV. In DNA form, the CDR3 reads TGTGCCAGCAGCTTAGAATCTGGTAATGAGCAGTTCTTC. Protein product: CASSLESGNEQFF.

The chain links TRBV5-6 to TRBJ1-5; weak D call: TRBD1 (5 bases). Trimming stripped 1 base from V and 6 bases from J, with 14 bases between. Germline loops: CDR1 SGHDT, CDR2 YYEEEE. CDR3 size: 15 residues. The DNA of the CDR3 is TGTGCCAGCAGCTTGACGGGGGAGACGGCTCAGCCCCAGCATTTT. Its translation is CASSLTGETAQPQHF.

With respect to this clone: The germline gene is not matched at one end of the junction; a read error may be the cause. The J gene is TRBJ1-6, the V gene TRBV7-3, with TRBD1 identical over 7 bases. Germline CDR1 and CDR2: SGHTA and FQGTGA. The CDR3 is 14 residues long. The CDR3 sequence is CASSLTGANSPLHF. The CDR3 nucleotides read TGTGCCAGCAGCCTAACAGGGGCTAATTCACCCCTCCACTTT. Variable domain in full (rest from reference TRBV7-3 and TRBJ1-6): GAGVSQTPSNKVTEKGKYVELRCDPISGHTALYWYRQSLGQGPEFLIYFQGTGAADDSGLPNDRFFAVRPEGSVSTLKIQRTERGDSAVYLCASSLTGANSPLHFGNGTRLTVT.